A selection of T cell receptor beta chains follows, all from one sample in a study of shared clonotypes between healthy human individuals. Measured with immunoSEQ multiplex PCR; TCRdb has only the in-frame clones, and not every one. The sample includes about 2.1 million clones, around 93% seen only once; the top ten take roughly 1.7%. Sequencing input: naive CD8+ T cells from PBMCs. These receptors were obtained from a man younger than 30 in good health. Some clones in this sample may be carry-over from other donors' samples. CDR3s include the opening cysteine and the closing phenylalanine or tryptophan. The D gene is left open where the match is weak. Only some rows state a clone size, as once, few, many or a class for expanded clones.

V: TRBV27; size: once; D: TRBD1; J: TRBJ2-1; CDR3: CASSLLGQLNNEQFF; DNA: TGTGCCAGCAGTTTATTGGGACAGCTGAACAATGAGCAGTTCTTC
V: TRBV6-5; size: -; D: -; J: TRBJ2-1; CDR3: CASSYQGPGNEQFF; DNA: TGTGCCAGCAGTTATCAGGGCCCAGGCAATGAGCAGTTCTTC
V: TRBV4-1; size: once; D: TRBD2; J: TRBJ2-7; CDR3: CASSDRLAGGSYEQYF; DNA: TGCGCCAGCAGCGATAGACTAGCGGGAGGAAGCTACGAGCAGTACTTC
V: TRBV27; size: -; D: -; J: TRBJ2-7; CDR3: CASSLFPSSYEQYF; DNA: TGTGCCAGCAGTTTATTCCCTAGCTCCTACGAGCAGTACTTC
V: TRBV27; size: -; D: -; J: TRBJ2-1; CDR3: CASSPQDGYNEQFF; DNA: TGTGCCAGCAGCCCCCAAGACGGATACAATGAGCAGTTCTTC
V: TRBV4-3; size: -; D: TRBD1; J: TRBJ2-5; CDR3: CASSPGQWETQYF; DNA: TGCGCCAGCAGCCCGGGACAGTGGGAGACCCAGTACTTC
V: TRBV5-3; size: -; D: -; J: TRBJ1-4; CDR3: CARSLRPRQLVPEKLFF; DNA: TGTGCCAGAAGCTTGCGCCCAAGGCAACTCGTCCCTGAAAAACTGTTTTTT
V: TRBV4-3; size: -; D: -; J: TRBJ1-5; CDR3: CASSQDIGSNQPQHF; DNA: TGCGCCAGCAGCCAAGATATCGGTAGCAATCAGCCCCAGCATTTT
V: TRBV7-9; size: -; D: TRBD1; J: TRBJ2-7; CDR3: CASSWGTGRYEQYF; DNA: TGTGCCAGCAGTTGGGGGACAGGCCGCTACGAGCAGTACTTC
V: TRBV7-7; size: -; D: -; J: TRBJ2-5; CDR3: CASSPRDSEETQYF; DNA: TGTGCCAGCAGCCCCCGCGACTCAGAAGAGACCCAGTACTTC
V: TRBV13; size: -; D: -; J: TRBJ2-3; CDR3: CASSRTDDHTDTQYF; DNA: TGTGCCAGCAGCCGGACAGATGACCACACAGATACGCAGTATTTT
V: TRBV7-3; size: -; D: -; J: TRBJ2-2; CDR3: CASSFGNGELFF; DNA: TGTGCCAGCAGCTTTGGCAACGGGGAGCTGTTTTTT
V: TRBV2; size: once; D: -; J: TRBJ2-7; CDR3: CASISADSSYEQYF; DNA: TGTGCCAGCATTTCGGCGGACAGCTCCTACGAGCAGTACTTC
V: TRBV7-9; size: -; D: -; J: TRBJ2-7; CDR3: CASSEGWEQYF; DNA: TGTGCCAGCAGTGAAGGTTGGGAGCAGTACTTC
V: TRBV19; size: -; D: -; J: TRBJ2-7; CDR3: CASSMAGPAYSYEQYF; DNA: TGTGCCAGTAGTATGGCCGGTCCTGCGTACTCCTACGAGCAGTACTTC
V: TRBV6-6; size: -; D: -; J: TRBJ2-1; CDR3: CASSYPGEARSIEFF; DNA: TGTGCCAGCAGTTACCCGGGGGAGGCCCGGAGTATTGAGTTCTTC
V: TRBV4-1; size: -; D: TRBD2; J: TRBJ2-1; CDR3: CASSQGVLAGTLGEQFF; DNA: TGCGCCAGCAGCCAAGGGGTACTAGCGGGGACTCTGGGTGAGCAGTTCTTC
V: TRBV28; size: -; D: -; J: TRBJ1-3; CDR3: CASSSQDWTTWVPGGYSGNTIYF; DNA: TGTGCCAGCAGTTCCCAGGACTGGACCACCTGGGTTCCTGGAGGTTACTCTGGAAACACCATATATTTT
V: TRBV5-5; size: -; D: -; J: TRBJ1-1; CDR3: CASGDWGPLNTEAFF; DNA: TGTGCCAGCGGAGATTGGGGGCCGCTAAACACTGAAGCTTTCTTT
V: TRBV6-5; size: -; D: -; J: TRBJ2-7; CDR3: CASSYSRYEQYF; DNA: TGTGCCAGCAGTTATTCGAGGTACGAGCAGTACTTC
V: TRBV28; size: once; D: TRBD1; J: TRBJ1-2; CDR3: CASSTRDRRYYGYTF; DNA: TGTGCCAGCAGTACCCGGGACAGGAGGTACTATGGCTACACCTTC
V: TRBV30; size: -; D: TRBD1; J: TRBJ1-6; CDR3: CAWTGGAYNSPLHF; DNA: TGTGCCTGGACAGGGGGCGCCTACAATTCACCCCTCCACTTT
V: TRBV15; size: -; D: -; J: TRBJ2-3; CDR3: CATSRAGTPDDTQYF; DNA: TGTGCCACCAGCAGAGCGGGGACCCCTGACGATACGCAGTATTTT
V: TRBV5-6; size: -; D: TRBD1; J: TRBJ2-5; CDR3: CASSLEQGETQYF; DNA: TGTGCCAGCAGCTTGGAACAGGGGGAGACCCAGTACTTC
V: TRBV19; size: -; D: -; J: TRBJ1-4; CDR3: CASSKQGRYEKLFF; DNA: TGTGCCAGTAGCAAACAGGGAAGGTATGAAAAACTGTTTTTT
V: TRBV7-9; size: once; D: -; J: TRBJ2-3; CDR3: CASSPPGGPTDTQYF; DNA: TGTGCCAGCAGCCCACCCGGGGGTCCCACAGATACGCAGTATTTT
V: TRBV7-6; size: -; D: -; J: TRBJ2-7; CDR3: CASSPETGFVSSYEQYF; DNA: TGTGCCAGCAGCCCCGAGACGGGGTTCGTGAGCTCCTACGAGCAGTACTTC
V: TRBV5-8; size: -; D: TRBD1; J: TRBJ2-3; CDR3: CASSRPEDRWIDTQYF; DNA: TGTGCCAGCAGCAGGCCCGAGGACAGGTGGATAGATACGCAGTATTTT
V: TRBV28; size: -; D: TRBD2; J: TRBJ2-7; CDR3: CASSLGTSAPTSKVKYF; DNA: TGTGCCAGCAGTTTAGGGACTAGCGCTCCTACGAGCAAGGTGAAGTACTTC
V: TRBV7-9; size: -; D: -; J: TRBJ2-7; CDR3: CASSNRAPRGYEQYF; DNA: TGTGCCAGCAGCAACAGGGCCCCGCGGGGTTACGAGCAGTACTTC
V: TRBV6-1; size: -; D: -; J: TRBJ2-1; CDR3: CASSSRTLNDEQFF; DNA: TGTGCCAGCAGCTCAAGGACTCTCAATGATGAGCAGTTCTTC
V: TRBV19; size: -; D: -; J: TRBJ2-3; CDR3: CASSISQVTSTDTQYF; DNA: TGTGCCAGTAGTATTTCGCAGGTCACTAGCACAGATACGCAGTATTTT
V: TRBV5-1; size: -; D: -; J: TRBJ2-1; CDR3: CASRQQGYNEQFF; DNA: TGCGCCAGCCGGCAACAGGGATACAATGAGCAGTTCTTC
V: TRBV4-2; size: -; D: -; J: TRBJ1-1; CDR3: CASSQDPGQMNTEAFF; DNA: TGTGCCAGCAGCCAAGATCCCGGGCAAATGAACACTGAAGCTTTCTTT